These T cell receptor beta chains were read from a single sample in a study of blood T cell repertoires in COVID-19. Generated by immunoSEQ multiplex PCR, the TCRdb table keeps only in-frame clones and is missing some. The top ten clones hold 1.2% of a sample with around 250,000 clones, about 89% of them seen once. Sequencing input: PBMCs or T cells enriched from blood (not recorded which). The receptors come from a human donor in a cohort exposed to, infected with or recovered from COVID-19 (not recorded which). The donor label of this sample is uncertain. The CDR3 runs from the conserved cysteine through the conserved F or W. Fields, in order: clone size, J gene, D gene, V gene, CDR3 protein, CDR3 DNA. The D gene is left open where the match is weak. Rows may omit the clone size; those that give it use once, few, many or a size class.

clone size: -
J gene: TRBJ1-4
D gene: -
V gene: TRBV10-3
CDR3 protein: CAINDGNEKLFF
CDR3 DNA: TGTGCCATCAATGACGGGAATGAAAAACTGTTTTTT

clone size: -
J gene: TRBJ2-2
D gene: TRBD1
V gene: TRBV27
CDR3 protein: CASSLLSRTQGAGELFF
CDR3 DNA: TGTGCCAGCAGTTTATTATCCCGTACCCAGGGGGCCGGGGAGCTGTTTTTT

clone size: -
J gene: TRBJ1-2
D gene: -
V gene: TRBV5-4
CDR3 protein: CASSLDRDSYGYTF
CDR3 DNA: TGTGCCAGCAGCTTGGACAGGGATTCCTATGGCTACACCTTC

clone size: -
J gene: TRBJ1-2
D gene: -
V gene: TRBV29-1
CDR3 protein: CSIRFDSNYGYTF
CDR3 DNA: TGCAGCATTCGGTTTGACAGTAACTATGGCTACACCTTC

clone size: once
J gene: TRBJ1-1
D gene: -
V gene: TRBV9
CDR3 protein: CASSHTRDLLNTEAFF
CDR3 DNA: TGTGCCAGCAGCCACACCCGGGACTTGTTGAACACTGAAGCTTTCTTT

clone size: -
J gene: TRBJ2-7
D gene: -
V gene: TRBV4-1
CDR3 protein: CASSQVYLNEQYF
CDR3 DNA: TGCGCCAGCAGCCAAGTTTACTTGAACGAGCAGTACTTC

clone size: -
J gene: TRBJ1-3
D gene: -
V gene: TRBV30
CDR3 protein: CAWSKRIGPNTIYF
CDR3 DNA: TGTGCCTGGAGTAAGAGGATAGGTCCGAACACCATATATTTT

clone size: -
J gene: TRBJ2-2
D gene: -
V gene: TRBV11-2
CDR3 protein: CASSSLKQGTGELFF
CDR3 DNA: TGTGCCAGCAGCTCACTAAAACAAGGAACCGGGGAGCTGTTTTTT

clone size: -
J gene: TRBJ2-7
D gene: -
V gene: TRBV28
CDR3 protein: CASSLVEVAYEQYF
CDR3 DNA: TGTGCCAGCAGTTTAGTCGAGGTGGCCTACGAGCAGTACTTC

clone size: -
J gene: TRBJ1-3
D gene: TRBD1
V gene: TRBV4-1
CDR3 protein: CASSQPLRTGTTIYF
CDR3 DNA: TGCGCCAGCAGCCAGCCCCTCCGGACAGGGACGACCATATATTTT

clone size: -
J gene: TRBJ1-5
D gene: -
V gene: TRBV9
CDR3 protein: CASSPGHLNQPQHF
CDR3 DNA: TGTGCCAGCAGCCCGGGACACCTCAATCAGCCCCAGCATTTT

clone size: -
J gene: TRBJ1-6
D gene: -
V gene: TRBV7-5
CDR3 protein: CAKGGGFYNSPLHF
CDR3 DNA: TGTGCCAAGGGAGGGGGGTTCTATAATTCACCCCTCCACTTT

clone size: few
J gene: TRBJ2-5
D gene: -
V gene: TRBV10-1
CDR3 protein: CASSESGQETQYF
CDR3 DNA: TGCGCCAGCAGTGAAAGCGGACAAGAGACCCAGTACTTC

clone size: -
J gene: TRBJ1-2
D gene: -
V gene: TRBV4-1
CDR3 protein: CASSQHGLENGYTF
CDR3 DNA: TGCGCCAGCAGCCAACACGGGTTAGAGAATGGCTACACCTTC

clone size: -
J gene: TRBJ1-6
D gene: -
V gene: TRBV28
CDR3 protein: CASSLGASGNSPLHF
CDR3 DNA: TGTGCCAGCAGTTTAGGTGCATCGGGTAATTCACCCCTCCACTTT

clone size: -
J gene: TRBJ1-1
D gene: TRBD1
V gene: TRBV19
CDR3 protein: CASSPGTGTEAFF
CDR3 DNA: TGTGCCAGTAGTCCCGGGACAGGGACTGAAGCTTTCTTT

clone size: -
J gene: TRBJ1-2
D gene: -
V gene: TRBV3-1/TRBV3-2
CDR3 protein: CASSQDQGGYGYTF
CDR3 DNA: TGTGCCAGCAGCCAAGATCAAGGGGGCTATGGCTACACCTTC